One sample yielded the 26 T cell receptor beta chains listed below, sequenced in a study of blood T cells in healthy people across ages. The use of a sample-barcoded 5' primer and a J-beta primer mix characterized a second PCR of 7 to 11 cycles. TCRdb reprocessed the 5' RACE reads with MiXCR, giving one entry per CDR3 protein. The sample contains 780,000 or so distinct CDR3 sequences, 45% to 70% of which appear only once. Sequencing was carried out using blood. All receptors come from a man aged 35 to 55 in good health.

V is TRBV29-1 and J is TRBJ2-7; D gene uncertain. Germline V lookup: CDR1 SQVTM, CDR2 ANQGSEA. Trimming left V 7 bases short and J 0 bases short, with 19 bases between. This CDR3 comprises 15 residues. The CDR3 sequence: CSASQWTSTSYEQYF. DNA for the CDR3: TGCAGCGCGAGTCAATGGACGAGCACCTCCTACGAGCAGTACTTC.

This chain links TRBV5-4 with TRBJ1-4; possible D gene TRBD1, 6 bases. The CDR3 loop spans 14 amino acids. The V gene lost 5 bases and the J gene lost 1 base, with 9 bases spanning the gap. Germline CDR1 reads SGHNT; CDR2 reads YYREEE (reference sequence). The CDR3 reads CASRGGLTNEKLFF. The CDR3 region has the DNA TGTGCCAGCAGAGGGGGGCTAACTAATGAAAAACTGTTTTTT.

This clonotype was recorded a few times. V gene TRBV12-3 or TRBV12-4 combines with J gene TRBJ1-2; D unresolved. This CDR3 comprises 13 residues. The ends were cut back, 2 bases at V and 4 bases at J, with 8 bases in the middle. The CDR3 DNA reads TGTGCCAGCAGTTTAAGTGAGGGCTATGGCTACACCTTC. This encodes CASSLSEGYGYTF.

The V call is TRBV29-1, the J call TRBJ1-1; 8 positions agree with TRBD1. Germline CDR1 and CDR2: SQVTM and ANQGSEA. This CDR3 is built from 12 residues. V shed 5 bases, J shed 6 bases, and the junction held 5 bases outside the gene matches. CDR3 amino acids: CSVQDRVPEAFF. CDR3 nucleotide sequence: TGCAGCGTTCAGGACAGGGTCCCTGAAGCTTTCTTT.

V and J are TRBV3-1 and TRBJ1-1, with D possibly being TRBD1 (5 bases). Per germline, CDR1 LGHDT and CDR2 YNNKEL (reference sequence). The V end was cut by 2 bases, the J end by 11 bases, with 15 bases between. This CDR3 has 13 residues. The CDR3 here is CASSQKQGTLAFF. The CDR3 bases are TGTGCCAGCAGCCAAAAGCAGGGTACTCTGGCTTTCTTT.

Concerning this clonotype: It is unclear where the CDR3 begins or ends on the DNA, so no DNA is shown, and the CDR3 is as TCRdb lists it. V is TRBV27 and J is TRBJ2-1. Germline CDR1 reads MNHEY; CDR2 reads SMNVEV (reference sequence). The CDR3 extends over 16 residues, inclusive of both ends. CDR3 amino acids: CASSFTSVAAYNEQFF.

The table lists this clonotype with a few counts. Germline and junction disagree at one end, which may indicate a read error. The rearrangement links TRBV7-2 to TRBJ2-1; 7 bases line up with TRBD2. Germline V CDR1 and CDR2: SGHTA, FQGNSA. This CDR3 has 15 residues. In DNA form, the CDR3 reads TGTGCCAGCACCCTGGGGACTAATCCCTATAATGAGCAGTTCTTC. Residues: CASTLGTNPYNEQFF.

V and J are TRBV3-1 and TRBJ2-1; a weak D match, TRBD2 (5 bases). This CDR3 has 16 residues. V was clipped by 0 bases and J by 7 bases, with 16 bases between them. Per germline, CDR1 LGHDT and CDR2 YNNKEL (reference sequence). The DNA for the CDR3 is TGTGCCAGCAGCCAAGAACGCCTAGCCGCCGGTAATGAGCAGTTCTTC. Translation: CASSQERLAAGNEQFF.

This clonotype has more than one count but fewer than ten. The J gene is TRBJ2-2, the V gene TRBV7-3; the D gene is possibly TRBD2 (6 bases). Per the germline V gene, CDR1 is SGHTA and CDR2 is FQGTGA. Between the trimmed V and J ends, which lost 2 bases and 6 bases, there was a span of 16 bases. The length of the CDR3 is 16 residues. This CDR3 reads CASSLGGRPGAGELFF. The CDR3 nucleotides read TGTGCCAGCAGCTTAGGAGGGCGACCGGGCGCCGGGGAGCTGTTTTTT.

This sequence joins TRBV20-1 and TRBJ1-1, with D hard to call. V lost 6 bases, J lost 1 base, and 21 bases lay in between. The CDR3 has 16 amino acids. The germline CDR1 and CDR2 sequences are DFQATT and SNEGSKA (reference sequence). The CDR3 nucleotides are TGCAGTGCCCCATCGACGGAGGATTTCACGAACACTGAAGCTTTCTTT. Translating it yields CSAPSTEDFTNTEAFF.

This rearrangement joins TRBV19 to TRBJ2-2, with TRBD2 matching 12 bases. V lost 6 bases to trimming and J lost 5 bases; unmatched junction nucleotides: 19. CDR1 and CDR2 from the germline V gene are LNHDA and SQIVND (reference sequence). This CDR3 has 20 amino acids. CDR3 amino acids: CASSEVPKTSGGVGTGELFF. CDR3 nucleotide sequence: TGTGCCAGTAGCGAGGTCCCCAAGACTAGCGGGGGCGTGGGGACCGGGGAGCTGTTTTTT.

This clonotype was counted between two and nine times. The V call is TRBV7-3, the J call TRBJ2-5; the match to TRBD2 covers 7 bases. The J call may be faulty, since TRBJ2-7 better matches the DNA end. The length of the CDR3 is 15 residues. Looked up from germline, CDR1 is SGHTA and CDR2 is FQGTGA. The CDR3 region has the DNA TGTGCCAGCAGCTTAACGGGGGAGGGATCGGGCGAGCAGTACTTC. This translates into CASSLTGEGSGEQYF.

The sample holds one count of this clonotype. This chain links TRBV9 with TRBJ2-1, with unresolved D. Trimming pared 3 bases from V and 10 bases from J, leaving 20 bases between. The CDR3 extends over 15 amino acids. CDR1 and CDR2 from the germline V gene are SGDLS and YYNGEE. In nucleotides, the CDR3 is TGTGCCAGCAGCGCCACACCAGACTCAAACAGAGAGCAGTTCTTC. This sequence encodes CASSATPDSNREQFF.

The sample holds a few counts of this clonotype. V is TRBV7-2 and J is TRBJ2-1, with D perhaps given as TRBD1 or TRBD2 (5 bases each). Germline V lookup: CDR1 SGHTA, CDR2 FQGNSA. The V end lost 5 bases, the J end lost 8 bases, and 16 bases lay between the germline ends. The CDR3 is 14 residues long. For the CDR3, the DNA is TGTGCCAGCAGCGCCCGGACGGGGCTCGATGAGCAGTTCTTC. The encoded protein is CASSARTGLDEQFF.

As regards this clonotype: The germline gene is not matched at one end of the junction; a read error may be the cause. The chain has TRBV5-1 and TRBJ2-7, with 7 positions matching TRBD1. Germline CDR1 reads SGHRS; CDR2 reads YFSETQ. The CDR3 spans 16 residues. The CDR3 region has the DNA TGCGCCGGCAGCCCAAGTATCGGGACAGATGGCTACGAGCAGTACTTC. Translated, it gives CAGSPSIGTDGYEQYF.

This clonotype appeared a few times. The chain carries TRBV28 and TRBJ2-7, with 8 nucleotides matching TRBD2. This CDR3 contains 15 residues. In germline, CDR1 is MDHEN, CDR2 SYDVKM. V was clipped by 7 bases and J by 2 bases; unmatched bases: 10. CDR3 DNA sequence: TGTGCCAGCAACCGCGGGGGGTCTATTACCTACGAGCAGTACTTC. Protein: CASNRGGSITYEQYF.

This chain links TRBV4-3 with TRBJ2-7; D possibly matches TRBD1 or TRBD2 (5 bases each). The tail of the sequence fits TRBJ2-5 better, so the J call may be wrong. Germline values: CDR1 LGHNA, CDR2 YSLEER. The CDR3 runs to 13 residues. The CDR3 coding sequence is TGCGCCAGCAGCCAACGGGACGGAGAGACCCAGTACTTC. Residues: CASSQRDGETQYF.

The chain recombines TRBV28 with TRBJ2-1; maybe TRBD1 (6 bases). The germline V gene encodes CDR1 MDHEN and CDR2 SYDVKM. CDR3 length equals 14 residues. The V and J ends lost 6 bases and 4 bases respectively, with 13 bases between them. The CDR3 is CASSLYRVYNEQFF. DNA of the CDR3: TGTGCCAGCAGCCTTTACAGGGTATACAATGAGCAGTTCTTC.

This chain links TRBV27 with TRBJ1-6; a possible D gene is TRBD1 (6 bases). The CDR3 extends over 14 amino acids. V gave up 4 bases and J gave up 5 bases, with 9 bases separating them. Germline lookup yields CDR1 MNHEY and CDR2 SMNVEV (reference sequence). CDR3: CASSSHRDNSPLHF. CDR3 in DNA: TGTGCCAGCAGTTCCCACAGGGATAATTCACCCCTCCACTTT.

V is TRBV23-1 and J is TRBJ2-7; 10 bases agree with TRBD1. TRBV23-1 is reported as an ORF; its role is uncertain. The CDR3 totals 12 residues. The ends lost 3 bases at V and 12 bases at J; junction bases unmatched: 5. CDR3 in amino acids: CASSHCWTGGYF. The CDR3 bases are TGCGCCAGCAGTCACTGTTGGACAGGGGGGTACTTC.

The chain uses TRBV4-2 and TRBJ2-7; D possibly matches TRBD1 or TRBD2 (5 bases each). The CDR3 extends over 15 amino acids. V was clipped by 3 bases and J by 7 bases, with 19 bases between them. Per the germline V gene, CDR1 is LGHNA and CDR2 is YNFKEQ. In DNA form, the CDR3 reads TGTGCCAGCAGCCACCAATCCCGGGGCCTAATGGAGCAGTACTTC. Protein: CASSHQSRGLMEQYF.

This clonotype was seen only a few times. The rearrangement uses TRBV5-4 and TRBJ2-5; no firm D call. The CDR3 loop spans 15 amino acids. The germline V gene encodes CDR1 SGHNT and CDR2 YYREEE (reference sequence). The V end was cut by 0 bases, the J end by 5 bases, with 14 bases between. The CDR3 loop reads CASSLAPGKLETQYF. The CDR3 nucleotides are TGTGCCAGCAGCTTGGCACCGGGCAAGCTGGAGACCCAGTACTTC.

This clonotype was found once. V is TRBV29-1 and J is TRBJ1-2; D is unclear. The germline CDR1 and CDR2 sequences are SQVTM and ANQGSEA. Trimming pared 6 bases from V and 2 bases from J, leaving 16 bases between. This CDR3 contains 14 residues. The CDR3 coding sequence is TGCAGCGTCGTAAATCCGACTGAAAACTATGGCTACACCTTC. Amino acids: CSVVNPTENYGYTF.

The chain employs TRBV28 and TRBJ2-1, with 8 bases that match TRBD1. The ends lost 7 bases at V and 5 bases at J; junction bases unmatched: 19. Germline V gene lookup returns CDR1 MDHEN and CDR2 SYDVKM. The CDR3 sequence is 18 residues long. CDR3 sequence reads: CASTPSDGGQGTNNEQFF. Here the CDR3 DNA reads TGTGCCAGCACCCCGTCTGACGGAGGACAGGGAACAAACAATGAGCAGTTCTTC.

This clonotype occurred once. One end of the junction varies from germline; a read error may be responsible. The V call is TRBV29-1, the J call TRBJ2-1; D is unclear. CDR1 and CDR2 (germline): SQVTM, ANQGSEA. The CDR3 is made up of 15 amino acids. This CDR3 is CSGEGSASSYNEQFF. Here the CDR3 DNA reads TGCAGCGGTGAAGGTTCCGCTAGCTCCTACAATGAGCAGTTCTTC.

A few counts support this clonotype. This chain connects TRBV7-8 to TRBJ2-1; D not resolved. Trimming took off 5 bases at V and 0 bases at J, with 17 bases between the two ends. The CDR3 runs 17 residues. Germline loops: CDR1 SGHVS, CDR2 FQNEAQ. CDR3 protein: CASSHPADFISYNEQFF. The CDR3 DNA reads as TGTGCCAGCAGCCACCCCGCCGACTTCATCTCCTACAATGAGCAGTTCTTC.